What follows is one TCR beta chain and its context. Germline-derived CDR1 and CDR2 are SGHAT and FQNNGV. The CDR3 has 18 amino acids. The V end lost 5 bases, the J end lost 5 bases, and 27 bases lay between the germline ends. The data originate from a study of blood T cell repertoires in COVID-19. Study-level information: The samples span acute and convalescent COVID-19 from the United States, Italy and Spain. PBMCs, B-cell-depleted T cells, or T cells provided the cDNA or gDNA that made up the material.

Original analysis: Cell counts per sample came from amplifying reference gene primers. Sequenced by immunoSEQ multiplex PCR; TCRdb stores in-frame clones only, minus some. The V and J calls and the clone size are those of that table, but D and trimming were determined from the DNA. The data show about 350,000 clones, less than 90% seen once. The source material was peripheral blood. The chain employs TRBV11-2 and TRBJ1-2, with D possibly being TRBD1 (6 bases). This receptor was obtained from a woman aged 55-70 years with COVID-19, enrolled during active disease. This chain's CDR3 is CASSRIQGTRSGWYGYTF. CDR3 bases: TGTGCCAGCAGCCGGATTCAGGGGACCAGGTCGGGCTGGTATGGCTACACCTTC.